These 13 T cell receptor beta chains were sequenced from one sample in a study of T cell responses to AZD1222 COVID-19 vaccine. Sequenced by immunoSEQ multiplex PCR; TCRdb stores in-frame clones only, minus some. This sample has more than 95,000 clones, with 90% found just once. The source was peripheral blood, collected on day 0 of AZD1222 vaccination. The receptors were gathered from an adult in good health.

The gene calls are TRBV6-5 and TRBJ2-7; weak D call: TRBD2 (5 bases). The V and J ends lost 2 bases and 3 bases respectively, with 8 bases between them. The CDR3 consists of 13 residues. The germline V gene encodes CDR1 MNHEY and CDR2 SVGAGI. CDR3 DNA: TGTGCCAGCAGTTACACGGGGAACTACGAGCAGTACTTC. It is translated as CASSYTGNYEQYF.

The CDR3 DNA follows: TGTGCCGGCGCTTCTCGAACAGGGGACACTGAAGCTTTCTTT. Protein: CAGASRTGDTEAFF. The V gene is TRBV6-1, the J gene TRBJ1-1, with 7 bases matching TRBD1. V lost 11 bases and J lost 3; bases outside the gene matches: 12. In germline, CDR1 is MNHNS, CDR2 SASEGT. The CDR3 totals 14 residues.

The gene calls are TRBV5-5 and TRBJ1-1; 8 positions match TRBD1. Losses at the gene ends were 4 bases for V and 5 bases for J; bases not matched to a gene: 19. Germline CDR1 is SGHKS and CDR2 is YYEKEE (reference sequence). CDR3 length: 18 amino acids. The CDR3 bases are TGTGCCAGCAGCCAATACTTGACAGGGGTCGTGTACGGGACTGAAGCTTTCTTT. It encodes CASSQYLTGVVYGTEAFF. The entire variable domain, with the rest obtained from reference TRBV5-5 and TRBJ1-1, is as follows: DAGVTQSPTHLIKTRGQQVTLRCSPISGHKSVSWYQQVLGQGPQFIFQYYEKEERGRGNFPDRFSARQFPNYSSELNVNALLLGDSALYLCASSQYLTGVVYGTEAFFGQGTRLTVV.

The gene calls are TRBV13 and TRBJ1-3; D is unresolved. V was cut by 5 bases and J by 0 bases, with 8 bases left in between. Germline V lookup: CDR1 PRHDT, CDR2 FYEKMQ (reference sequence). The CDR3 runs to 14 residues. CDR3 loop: CASSAESSGNTIYF. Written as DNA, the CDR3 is TGTGCCAGCAGCGCAGAGAGCTCTGGAAACACCATATATTTT.

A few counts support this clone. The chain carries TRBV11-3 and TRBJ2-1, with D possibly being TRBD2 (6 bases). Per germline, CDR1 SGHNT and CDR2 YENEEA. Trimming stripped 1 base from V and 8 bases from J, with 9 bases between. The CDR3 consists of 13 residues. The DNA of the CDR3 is TGTGCCAGCAGCTTAGCTTGGAGGGATGAGCAGTTCTTC. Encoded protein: CASSLAWRDEQFF.

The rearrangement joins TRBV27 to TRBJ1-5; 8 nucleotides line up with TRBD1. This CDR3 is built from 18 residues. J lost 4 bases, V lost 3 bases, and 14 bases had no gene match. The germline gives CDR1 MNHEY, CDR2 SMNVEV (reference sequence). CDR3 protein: CASSLIGWGGQGNQPQHF. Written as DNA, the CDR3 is TGTGCCAGCAGTTTGATAGGTTGGGGCGGACAGGGAAATCAGCCCCAGCATTTT.

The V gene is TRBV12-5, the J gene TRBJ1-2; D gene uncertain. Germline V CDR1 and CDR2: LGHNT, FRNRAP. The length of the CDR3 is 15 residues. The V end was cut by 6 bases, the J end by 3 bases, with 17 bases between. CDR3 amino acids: CASGPEGSGHYGYTF. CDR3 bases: TGTGCTAGTGGCCCGGAAGGCAGTGGACACTATGGCTACACCTTC.

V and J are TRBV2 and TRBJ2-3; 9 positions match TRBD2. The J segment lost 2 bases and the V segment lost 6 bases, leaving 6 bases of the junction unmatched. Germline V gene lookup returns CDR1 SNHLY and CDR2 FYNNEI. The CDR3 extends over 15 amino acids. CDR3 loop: CASSERGVTTDTQYF. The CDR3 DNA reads TGTGCCAGCAGCGAGCGGGGGGTTACCACAGATACGCAGTATTTT.

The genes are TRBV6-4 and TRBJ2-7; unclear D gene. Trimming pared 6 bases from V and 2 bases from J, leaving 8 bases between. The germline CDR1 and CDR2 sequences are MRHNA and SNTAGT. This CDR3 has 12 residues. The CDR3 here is CASRDGPYEQYF. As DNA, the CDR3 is TGTGCCAGCAGGGACGGACCCTACGAGCAGTACTTC.

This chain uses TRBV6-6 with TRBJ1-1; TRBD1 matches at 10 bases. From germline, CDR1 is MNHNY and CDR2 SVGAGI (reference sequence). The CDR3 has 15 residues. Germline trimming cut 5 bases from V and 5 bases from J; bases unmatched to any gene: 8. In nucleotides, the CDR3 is TGTGCCAGCAGTGATTGGACAGGGGGAAGTACTGAAGCTTTCTTT. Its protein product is CASSDWTGGSTEAFF.

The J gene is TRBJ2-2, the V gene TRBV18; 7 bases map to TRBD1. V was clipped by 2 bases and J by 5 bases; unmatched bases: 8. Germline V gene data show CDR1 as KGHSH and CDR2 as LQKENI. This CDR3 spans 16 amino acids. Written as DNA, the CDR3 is TGTGCCAGCTCACCATCGGAACAGGGGCTTACCGGGGAGCTGTTTTTT. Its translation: CASSPSEQGLTGELFF.

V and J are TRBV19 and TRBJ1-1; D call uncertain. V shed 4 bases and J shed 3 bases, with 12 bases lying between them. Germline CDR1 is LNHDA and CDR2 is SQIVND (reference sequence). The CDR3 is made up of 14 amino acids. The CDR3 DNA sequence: TGTGCCAGTAGTAATTGGGGTGGTGACACTGAAGCTTTCTTT. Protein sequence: CASSNWGGDTEAFF.

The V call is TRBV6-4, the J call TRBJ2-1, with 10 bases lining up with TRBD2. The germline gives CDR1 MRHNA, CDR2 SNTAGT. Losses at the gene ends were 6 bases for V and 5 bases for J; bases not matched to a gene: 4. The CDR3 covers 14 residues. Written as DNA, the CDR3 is TGTGCCAGCAGCGAACTAGCGGGAAACAATGAGCAGTTCTTC. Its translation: CASSELAGNNEQFF.